These T cell receptor beta chains were read from a single sample in a study of shared clonotypes between healthy human individuals. The method was immunoSEQ multiplex PCR; TCRdb's version includes in-frame clones alone and lacks a portion of them. Of around 690,000 clones in the sample, about nine tenths were seen once. The sample taken for sequencing was memory CD8+ T cells from PBMCs. Every receptor here comes from a young man in good health. Some clones in this sample may be carry-over from other donors' samples. CDR3s include the opening cysteine and the closing phenylalanine or tryptophan. Fields, in order: D gene, J gene, V gene, clone size, CDR3 protein, CDR3 DNA. The D gene is left open where the match is weak. Where a row states a size, it is once, few, many or the class of an expanded clone; other rows omit it.

d_gene: .; j_gene: TRBJ1-2; v_gene: TRBV30; abundance: .; CDR3aa: CAWSEGHESGLGYTF; CDR3nt: TGTGCCTGGAGTGAGGGGCATGAATCCGGTTTGGGCTACACCTTC
d_gene: .; j_gene: TRBJ2-7; v_gene: TRBV29-1; abundance: once; CDR3aa: CSVGNSGLEQYF; CDR3nt: TGCAGCGTTGGGAATTCTGGGCTCGAGCAGTACTTC
d_gene: .; j_gene: TRBJ2-3; v_gene: TRBV27; abundance: .; CDR3aa: CASYTSGTQYF; CDR3nt: TGTGCCAGTTACACAAGCGGTACGCAGTATTTT
d_gene: .; j_gene: TRBJ2-7; v_gene: TRBV27; abundance: .; CDR3aa: CASSSRRDFPSYEQYF; CDR3nt: TGTGCCAGCAGTTCCCGAAGGGACTTTCCCTCCTACGAGCAGTACTTC
d_gene: .; j_gene: TRBJ2-7; v_gene: TRBV7-9; abundance: .; CDR3aa: CASSFGFSYEQYF; CDR3nt: TGTGCCAGCAGCTTTGGGTTCTCCTACGAGCAGTACTTC
d_gene: TRBD2; j_gene: TRBJ2-5; v_gene: TRBV29-1; abundance: .; CDR3aa: CSVEGGTSGTFQETQYF; CDR3nt: TGCAGCGTTGAGGGAGGGACTAGCGGGACTTTCCAAGAGACCCAGTACTTC
d_gene: TRBD2; j_gene: TRBJ2-5; v_gene: TRBV7-9; abundance: .; CDR3aa: CASSISGTKETQYF; CDR3nt: TGTGCCAGCAGCATTTCCGGGACTAAAGAGACCCAGTACTTC
d_gene: .; j_gene: TRBJ1-4; v_gene: TRBV19; abundance: .; CDR3aa: CARSGPLNEKLFF; CDR3nt: TGTGCCAGATCCGGGCCCTTGAACGAAAAACTGTTTTTT
d_gene: TRBD1; j_gene: TRBJ2-7; v_gene: TRBV6-5; abundance: .; CDR3aa: CASSPGQGFSYEQYF; CDR3nt: TGTGCCAGCAGCCCGGGACAGGGCTTTTCCTACGAGCAGTACTTC
d_gene: TRBD2; j_gene: TRBJ2-5; v_gene: TRBV10-3; abundance: .; CDR3aa: CAISEGASGSGGETQYF; CDR3nt: TGTGCCATCAGTGAGGGCGCTAGCGGGAGCGGGGGAGAGACCCAGTACTTC
d_gene: TRBD1; j_gene: TRBJ1-2; v_gene: TRBV5-6; abundance: .; CDR3aa: CASSSRGGGYTF; CDR3nt: TGTGCCAGCAGCTCCAGGGGGGGCGGCTACACCTTC
d_gene: TRBD2; j_gene: TRBJ2-1; v_gene: TRBV27; abundance: .; CDR3aa: CASSIAGLFSYNEQFF; CDR3nt: TGTGCCAGCAGCATAGCGGGCCTTTTCTCCTACAATGAGCAGTTCTTC
d_gene: TRBD2; j_gene: TRBJ2-1; v_gene: TRBV7-9; abundance: once; CDR3aa: CASSFDGGISTSYNEQFF; CDR3nt: TGTGCCAGCAGTTTCGACGGGGGGATCTCCACTTCATACAATGAGCAGTTCTTC
d_gene: .; j_gene: TRBJ2-7; v_gene: TRBV10-3; abundance: .; CDR3aa: CAISEGGGPYEQYF; CDR3nt: TGTGCCATCAGTGAGGGGGGCGGACCCTACGAGCAGTACTTC
d_gene: .; j_gene: TRBJ2-1; v_gene: TRBV5-5; abundance: .; CDR3aa: CASSHDRTIRNEQFF; CDR3nt: TGTGCCAGCAGCCACGACAGAACTATAAGGAATGAGCAGTTCTTC
d_gene: TRBD2; j_gene: TRBJ2-7; v_gene: TRBV25-1; abundance: .; CDR3aa: CASSEREAGDRYEQYF; CDR3nt: TGTGCCAGCAGTGAACGAGAAGCGGGAGACCGCTACGAGCAGTACTTC
d_gene: .; j_gene: TRBJ1-1; v_gene: TRBV7-8; abundance: .; CDR3aa: CASSLVEAGLNTEAFF; CDR3nt: TGTGCCAGCAGCTTAGTGGAGGCCGGCCTGAACACTGAAGCTTTCTTT
d_gene: TRBD1; j_gene: TRBJ1-1; v_gene: TRBV7-9; abundance: .; CDR3aa: CASSRTGTEAFF; CDR3nt: TGTGCCAGCAGCAGGACAGGGACTGAAGCTTTCTTT
d_gene: .; j_gene: TRBJ2-7; v_gene: TRBV27; abundance: .; CDR3aa: CASSTYRDTEYEQYF; CDR3nt: TGTGCCAGCAGTACATACCGGGACACCGAATACGAGCAGTACTTC
d_gene: TRBD1; j_gene: TRBJ1-2; v_gene: TRBV9; abundance: .; CDR3aa: CASSERTGRNYGYTF; CDR3nt: TGTGCCAGCAGCGAGAGGACAGGCCGGAACTATGGCTACACCTTC
d_gene: TRBD1; j_gene: TRBJ2-2; v_gene: TRBV2; abundance: .; CDR3aa: CASSELGQGGAGELFF; CDR3nt: TGTGCCAGCAGTGAACTTGGACAGGGGGGAGCCGGGGAGCTGTTTTTT
d_gene: .; j_gene: TRBJ1-1; v_gene: TRBV12-5; abundance: .; CDR3aa: CASGSPGWGKAFF; CDR3nt: TGTGCTAGTGGTTCCCCCGGGTGGGGGAAAGCTTTCTTT
d_gene: .; j_gene: TRBJ1-2; v_gene: TRBV2; abundance: .; CDR3aa: CASSEGPTAYYGYTF; CDR3nt: TGTGCCAGCAGTGAAGGTCCGACAGCATACTATGGCTACACCTTC
d_gene: TRBD2; j_gene: TRBJ2-1; v_gene: TRBV29-1; abundance: .; CDR3aa: CSVEMGLARYNEQFF; CDR3nt: TGCAGCGTTGAGATGGGACTAGCGAGATACAATGAGCAGTTCTTC
d_gene: TRBD1; j_gene: TRBJ1-2; v_gene: TRBV7-9; abundance: .; CDR3aa: CASSLVPTGAYGYTF; CDR3nt: TGTGCCAGCAGCTTAGTCCCCACAGGGGCTTATGGCTACACCTTC
d_gene: .; j_gene: TRBJ1-5; v_gene: TRBV2; abundance: .; CDR3aa: CASRGSGLNQPQHF; CDR3nt: TGTGCCAGCAGAGGGAGTGGACTGAATCAGCCCCAGCATTTT
d_gene: TRBD1; j_gene: TRBJ2-3; v_gene: TRBV2; abundance: .; CDR3aa: CANLRSDRGTDTQYF; CDR3nt: TGTGCAAACCTACGAAGCGACAGGGGCACAGATACGCAGTATTTT
d_gene: .; j_gene: TRBJ2-3; v_gene: TRBV6-1; abundance: .; CDR3aa: CASKVKPAWDTQYF; CDR3nt: TGTGCCAGCAAGGTGAAGCCAGCATGGGATACGCAGTATTTT
d_gene: .; j_gene: TRBJ2-7; v_gene: TRBV9; abundance: .; CDR3aa: CASSEGGEQYF; CDR3nt: TGTGCCAGCAGCGAGGGTGGGGAGCAGTACTTC
d_gene: TRBD1; j_gene: TRBJ1-5; v_gene: TRBV27; abundance: .; CDR3aa: CASRTGFQPQHF; CDR3nt: TGTGCCAGCAGGACAGGGTTTCAGCCCCAGCATTTT
d_gene: TRBD2; j_gene: TRBJ2-3; v_gene: TRBV28; abundance: .; CDR3aa: CASSLWGLAGDTQYF; CDR3nt: TGTGCCAGCAGTTTATGGGGACTAGCCGGAGATACGCAGTATTTT
d_gene: TRBD2; j_gene: TRBJ2-5; v_gene: TRBV9; abundance: .; CDR3aa: CASSAGTSGRQETQYF; CDR3nt: TGTGCCAGCAGCGCCGGGACTAGCGGGAGACAGGAGACCCAGTACTTC
d_gene: .; j_gene: TRBJ2-3; v_gene: TRBV28; abundance: .; CDR3aa: CASSYRGGRTDTQYF; CDR3nt: TGTGCCAGCAGTTACCGTGGAGGAAGAACAGATACGCAGTATTTT
d_gene: TRBD2; j_gene: TRBJ2-7; v_gene: TRBV5-1; abundance: once; CDR3aa: CASSTALAGGIYEQYF; CDR3nt: TGCGCCAGCAGCACGGCACTAGCGGGAGGGATCTACGAGCAGTACTTC
d_gene: .; j_gene: TRBJ1-5; v_gene: TRBV2; abundance: .; CDR3aa: CASSHRVGQPQHF; CDR3nt: TGTGCCAGCAGCCACAGGGTGGGTCAGCCCCAGCATTTT
d_gene: .; j_gene: TRBJ1-5; v_gene: TRBV7-8; abundance: .; CDR3aa: CASSLAGQGGNQPQHF; CDR3nt: TGTGCCAGCAGCTTAGCAGGGCAAGGTGGCAATCAGCCCCAGCATTTT
d_gene: .; j_gene: TRBJ2-7; v_gene: TRBV27; abundance: .; CDR3aa: CASSPPGLYEQYF; CDR3nt: TGTGCCAGCAGTCCCCCGGGACTTTACGAGCAGTACTTC
d_gene: .; j_gene: TRBJ1-2; v_gene: TRBV13; abundance: .; CDR3aa: CASSSRPVGEFPYGYTF; CDR3nt: TGTGCCAGCAGCTCCCGTCCCGTTGGGGAGTTCCCCTATGGCTACACCTTC
d_gene: .; j_gene: TRBJ1-1; v_gene: TRBV6-5; abundance: .; CDR3aa: CASSYIRGGGAFF; CDR3nt: TGTGCCAGCAGTTACATCCGCGGCGGAGGGGCTTTCTTT
d_gene: .; j_gene: TRBJ2-7; v_gene: TRBV2; abundance: .; CDR3aa: CASSEGRVYEQYF; CDR3nt: TGTGCCAGCAGCGAAGGACGGGTCTACGAGCAGTACTTC
d_gene: TRBD2; j_gene: TRBJ2-1; v_gene: TRBV7-3; abundance: .; CDR3aa: CASSASSGPTYNEQFF; CDR3nt: TGTGCCAGCAGCGCATCTAGCGGACCCACCTACAATGAGCAGTTCTTC
d_gene: .; j_gene: TRBJ2-1; v_gene: TRBV2; abundance: .; CDR3aa: CASGGVSPTGSYNEQFF; CDR3nt: TGTGCCAGCGGAGGGGTGTCGCCAACCGGCTCCTACAATGAGCAGTTCTTC
d_gene: .; j_gene: TRBJ1-1; v_gene: TRBV6-5; abundance: once; CDR3aa: CASTLPSGTEAFF; CDR3nt: TGTGCCAGCACTCTGCCCTCGGGCACTGAAGCTTTCTTT
d_gene: .; j_gene: TRBJ1-3; v_gene: TRBV15; abundance: .; CDR3aa: CATSRTGPLSGNTIYF; CDR3nt: TGTGCCACCAGCAGAACAGGGCCCCTCTCTGGAAACACCATATATTTT